Included here is one T cell receptor (beta chain) sequence, with context. This clonotype was picked up a small number of times. It lacks a known antigen. Base qualities were left out, and no much larger clone turns up one base away. The data were produced on an Illumina NovaSeq 6000. TCR cDNA was made using 5'RACE template switching, a step that added a universal primer site and unique molecular identifiers. Priming for cDNA synthesis came from both the TCR alpha and TCR beta constant segments. Libraries were amplified in two PCR steps, with sample barcodes and sequencing adapters added in the second step. Libraries were sequenced on Illumina HiSeq 2500 (2x100 bp) or NovaSeq (2x150 bp). The authors' analysis ran thus. MIGEC was used to demultiplex reads and collapse the reads into UMI consensus sequences, and MiXCR was used for V(D)J alignment. Using edgeR on replicate PBMC samples, clonotypes were called vaccine-responding if FDR was below 0.01 and the log2 fold change was above 5 up to day 15. Each bulk clonotype was labeled CD4 or CD8 based on which sequenced repertoire, CD4 or CD8, contained the clonotype at higher abundance. The public sequencing data were trimmed at Q25 with fastp and processed into clonotypes with MiXCR by TCRdb, which kept only in-frame beta chains. Identical CDR3 protein sequences are pooled into one entry, listed with their most common genes and DNA. TCRdb, not the authors, supplied the V and J calls. The sample includes 340,000 or so distinct CDR3 sequences, with under 15% observed a single time. The top ten constitute about 3% of the sample.

The treatment or condition label for this specimen denotes: live attenuated yellow fever vaccine strain. A standard Ficoll-Paque protocol was used to isolate PBMCs from peripheral blood. Dynabeads CD4 and CD8 positive selection kits were used to isolate CD4 and CD8 T-cell fractions. TriZol was used to extract RNA from bulk PBMCs, from CD4 and CD8 fractions, and from dextramer-positive and dextramer-negative fractions. The germline V gene sets CDR1 to MNHEY and CDR2 to SVGEGT. From the cysteine up to the phenylalanine, the CDR3 has a length of 15 residues. Only the CDR3 part of the read is kept: 45 bases, read in frame from the first base. V sheds 2 bases and J sheds 1 base, leaving 8 bases between their ends. This entry belongs to a study of T cells after yellow fever vaccination (dated by TCRdb to 2018 to 2020). Study-wide context: Libraries from fractions with low cell numbers were prepared with the SMART-Seq v4 Ultra Low Input RNA kit. To track T-cell clones before and after primary and booster YFV17D yellow fever vaccination, bulk TCR alpha and beta repertoires were sequenced longitudinally. Two healthy male donors, one aged 18 to 29 and one aged 30 to 39 years, were included in the cohort. Bulk PBMC replicates and cell subsets were isolated from blood drawn at multiple timepoints before and after both primary and secondary immunization. General study outcomes and caveats: Only two donors were included in the study, so the extent to which the findings can be generalized is limited. After the booster, most clones that had expanded after primary vaccination were detected again (about 95% of CD4 and more than 85% of CD8), suggesting broad maintenance of memory. Because abundant contaminating clonotypes from the bulk population could be contained in FACS-sorted repertoires, computational filtering was required. Compared with the primary T-cell response, the secondary T-cell response was weaker but faster, peaking on day 5 rather than day 15. A small share of clonotypes occurred in both CD4 and CD8 compartments, likely arising from convergent recombination.

Recombination connected TRBV6-2 or TRBV6-3 to TRBJ2-2, with the D gene too uncertain to name. The TCR sequence derives from a man younger than 35 who received the YFV17D yellow fever vaccine. The sequencing used CD4+ T cells sorted from PBMCs, collected 15 days after the yellow fever booster vaccination. The DNA sequence is as follows: TGTGCCAGCAGTTACCCTCTAGAGAACACCGGGGAGCTGTTTTTT. It translates as CASSYPLENTGELFF.